This T cell receptor (beta chain) emerged from a study of blood T cell repertoires in COVID-19. Study-wide context: From T cells, B-cell-depleted T cells, or PBMCs came the material, which was cDNA or gDNA.

Data came from immunoSEQ multiplex PCR; TCRdb stores just in-frame clones and leaves some out. Of 120,000 to 150,000 clones listed, approximately 87% are singletons. V was shortened by 0 bases and J by 2 bases, with 11 bases between the two germline ends. Germline assignment: CDR1 SGDLS and CDR2 YYNGEE. The CDR3 totals 15 residues. The rearrangement links TRBV9 to TRBJ2-5, with D perhaps TRBD2 (6 bases). The TCR sequence derives from an older man with acute or convalescent COVID-19. Sequenced: peripheral blood. CDR3 protein: CASSVGGAYQETQYF. CDR3 coding DNA: TGTGCCAGCAGCGTAGGCGGGGCCTATCAAGAGACCCAGTACTTC.